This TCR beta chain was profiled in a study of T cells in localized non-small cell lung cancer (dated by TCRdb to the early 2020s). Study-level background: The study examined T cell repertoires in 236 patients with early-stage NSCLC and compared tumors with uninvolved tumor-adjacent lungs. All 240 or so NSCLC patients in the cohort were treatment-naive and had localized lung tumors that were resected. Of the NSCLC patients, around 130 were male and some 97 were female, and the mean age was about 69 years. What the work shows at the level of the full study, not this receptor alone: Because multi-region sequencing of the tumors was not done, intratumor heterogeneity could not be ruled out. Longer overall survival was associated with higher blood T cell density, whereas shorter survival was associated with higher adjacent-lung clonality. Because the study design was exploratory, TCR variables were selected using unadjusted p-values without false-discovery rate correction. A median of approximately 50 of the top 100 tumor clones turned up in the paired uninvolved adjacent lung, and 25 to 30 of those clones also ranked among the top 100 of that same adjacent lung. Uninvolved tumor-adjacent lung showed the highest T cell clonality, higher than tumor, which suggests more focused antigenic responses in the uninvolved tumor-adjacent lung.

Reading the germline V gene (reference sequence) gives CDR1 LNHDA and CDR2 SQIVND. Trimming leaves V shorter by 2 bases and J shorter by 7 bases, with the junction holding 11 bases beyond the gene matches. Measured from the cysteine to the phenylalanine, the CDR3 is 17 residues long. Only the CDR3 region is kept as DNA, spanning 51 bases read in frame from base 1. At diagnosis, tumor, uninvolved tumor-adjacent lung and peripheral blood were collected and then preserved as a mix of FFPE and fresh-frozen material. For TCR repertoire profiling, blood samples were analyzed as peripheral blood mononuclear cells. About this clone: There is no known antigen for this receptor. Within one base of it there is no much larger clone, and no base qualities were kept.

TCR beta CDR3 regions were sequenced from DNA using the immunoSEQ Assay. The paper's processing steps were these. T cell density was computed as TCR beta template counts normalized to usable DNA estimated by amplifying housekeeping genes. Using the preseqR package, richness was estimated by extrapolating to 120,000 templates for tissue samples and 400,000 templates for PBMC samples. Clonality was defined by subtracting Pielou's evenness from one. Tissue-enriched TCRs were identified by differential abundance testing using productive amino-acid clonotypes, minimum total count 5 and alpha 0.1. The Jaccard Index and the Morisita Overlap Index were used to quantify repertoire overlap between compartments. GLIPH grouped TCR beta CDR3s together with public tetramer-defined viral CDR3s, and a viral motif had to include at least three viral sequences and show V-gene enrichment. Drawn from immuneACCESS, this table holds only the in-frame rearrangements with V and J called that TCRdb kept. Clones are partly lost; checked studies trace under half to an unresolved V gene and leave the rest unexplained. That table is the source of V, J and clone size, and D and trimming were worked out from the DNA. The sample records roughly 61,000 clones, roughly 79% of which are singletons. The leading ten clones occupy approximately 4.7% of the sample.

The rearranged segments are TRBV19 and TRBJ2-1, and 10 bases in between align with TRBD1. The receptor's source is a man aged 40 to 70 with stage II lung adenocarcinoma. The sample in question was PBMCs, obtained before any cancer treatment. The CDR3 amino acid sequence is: CASSIMATGGSFNEQFF. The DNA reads TGTGCCAGTAGTATAATGGCGACAGGGGGCTCATTTAATGAGCAGTTCTTC.